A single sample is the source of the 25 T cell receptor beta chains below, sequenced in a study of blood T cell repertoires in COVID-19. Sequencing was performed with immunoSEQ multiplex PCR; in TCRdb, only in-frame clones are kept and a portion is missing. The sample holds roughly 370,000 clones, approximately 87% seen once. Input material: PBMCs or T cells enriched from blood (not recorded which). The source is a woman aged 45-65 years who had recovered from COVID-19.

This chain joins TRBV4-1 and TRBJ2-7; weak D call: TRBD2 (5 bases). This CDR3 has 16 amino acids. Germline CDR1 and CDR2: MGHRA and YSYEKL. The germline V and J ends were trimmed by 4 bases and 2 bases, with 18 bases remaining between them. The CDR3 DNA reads TGCGCCAGCAGCCCTGGGAGCCCATCTCCCACCTACGAGCAGTACTTC. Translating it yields CASSPGSPSPTYEQYF.

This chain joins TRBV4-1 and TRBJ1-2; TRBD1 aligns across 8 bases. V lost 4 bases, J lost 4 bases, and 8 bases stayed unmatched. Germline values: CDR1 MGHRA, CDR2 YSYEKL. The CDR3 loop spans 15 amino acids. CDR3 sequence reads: CASSPLQGAGYGYTF. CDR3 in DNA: TGCGCCAGCAGCCCACTCCAGGGGGCAGGCTATGGCTACACCTTC.

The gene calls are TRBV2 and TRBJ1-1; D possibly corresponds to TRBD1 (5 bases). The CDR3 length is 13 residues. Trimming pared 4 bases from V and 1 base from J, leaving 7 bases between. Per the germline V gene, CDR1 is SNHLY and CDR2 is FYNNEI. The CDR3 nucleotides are TGTGCCAGCAGTGGACAGTGGAACACTGAAGCTTTCTTT. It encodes CASSGQWNTEAFF.

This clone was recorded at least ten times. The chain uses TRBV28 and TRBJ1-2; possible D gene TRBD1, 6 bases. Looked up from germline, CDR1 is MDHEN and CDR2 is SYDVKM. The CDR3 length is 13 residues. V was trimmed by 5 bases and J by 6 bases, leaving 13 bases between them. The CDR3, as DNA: TGTGCCAGCAGTGTCCGGGGGGCGGATGGCTACACCTTC. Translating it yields CASSVRGADGYTF.

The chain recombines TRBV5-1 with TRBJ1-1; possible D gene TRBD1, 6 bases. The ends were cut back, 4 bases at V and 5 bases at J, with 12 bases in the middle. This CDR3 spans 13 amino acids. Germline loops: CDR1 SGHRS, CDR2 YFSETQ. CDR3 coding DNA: TGCGCCAGCAGCCAACAGGGTTTGACTGAAGCTTTCTTT. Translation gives CASSQQGLTEAFF.

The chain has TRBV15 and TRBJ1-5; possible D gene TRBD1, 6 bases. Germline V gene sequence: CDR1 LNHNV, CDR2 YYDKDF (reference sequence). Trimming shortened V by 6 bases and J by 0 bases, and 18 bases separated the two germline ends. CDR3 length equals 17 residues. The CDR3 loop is CATSLPPRQVSNQPQHF. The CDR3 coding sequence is TGTGCCACCAGTCTTCCACCCCGACAGGTTAGCAATCAGCCCCAGCATTTT.

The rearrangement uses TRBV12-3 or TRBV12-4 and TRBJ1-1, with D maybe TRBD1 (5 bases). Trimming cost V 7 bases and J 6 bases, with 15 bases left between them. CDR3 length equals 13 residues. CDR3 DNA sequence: TGTGCCAGCACCTTTTCAGGGTTCGCTGAAGCTTTCTTT. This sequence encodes CASTFSGFAEAFF.

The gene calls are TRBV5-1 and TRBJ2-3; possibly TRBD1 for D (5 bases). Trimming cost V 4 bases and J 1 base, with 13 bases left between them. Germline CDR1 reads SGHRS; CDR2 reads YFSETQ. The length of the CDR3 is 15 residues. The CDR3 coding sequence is TGCGCCAGCAGCCTGGGAACAGGCGGCACAGATACGCAGTATTTT. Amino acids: CASSLGTGGTDTQYF.

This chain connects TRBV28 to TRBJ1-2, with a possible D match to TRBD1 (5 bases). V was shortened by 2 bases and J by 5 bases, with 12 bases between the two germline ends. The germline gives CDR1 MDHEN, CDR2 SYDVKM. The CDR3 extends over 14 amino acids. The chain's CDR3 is CASSLAGGFYGYTF. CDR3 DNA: TGTGCCAGCAGTTTAGCCGGGGGGTTTTATGGCTACACCTTC.

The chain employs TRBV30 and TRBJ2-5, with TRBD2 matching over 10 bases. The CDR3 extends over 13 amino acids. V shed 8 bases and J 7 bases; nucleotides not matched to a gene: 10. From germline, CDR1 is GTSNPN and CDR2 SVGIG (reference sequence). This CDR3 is CASSGGRAVTQYF. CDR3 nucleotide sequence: TGTGCCAGTAGCGGGGGGCGAGCGGTGACCCAGTACTTC.

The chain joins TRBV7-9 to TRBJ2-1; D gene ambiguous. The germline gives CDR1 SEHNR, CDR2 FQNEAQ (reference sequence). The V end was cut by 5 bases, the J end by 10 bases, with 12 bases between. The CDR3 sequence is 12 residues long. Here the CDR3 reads CASSARATEQFF. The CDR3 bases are TGTGCCAGCAGCGCCCGTGCAACAGAGCAGTTCTTC.

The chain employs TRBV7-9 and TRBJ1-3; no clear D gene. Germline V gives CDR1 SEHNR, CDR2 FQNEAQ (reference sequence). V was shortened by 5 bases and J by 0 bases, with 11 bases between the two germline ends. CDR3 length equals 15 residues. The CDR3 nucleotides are TGTGCCAGCAGCCCTCGGGTCCCCTCTGGAAACACCATATATTTT. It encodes CASSPRVPSGNTIYF. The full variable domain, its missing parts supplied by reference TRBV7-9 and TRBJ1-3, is DTGVSQNPRHKITKRGQNVTFRCDPISEHNRLYWYRQTLGQGPEFLTYFQNEAQLEKSRLLSDRFSAERPKGSFSTLEIQRTEQGDSAMYLCASSPRVPSGNTIYFGEGSWLTVV.

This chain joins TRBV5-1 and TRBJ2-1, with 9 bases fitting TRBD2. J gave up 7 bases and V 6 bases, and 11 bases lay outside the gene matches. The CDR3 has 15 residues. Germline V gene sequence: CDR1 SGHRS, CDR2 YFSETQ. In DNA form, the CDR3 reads TGCGCCAGCAAACCGTTAGCGGGGGCGGAGAATGAGCAGTTCTTC. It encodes CASKPLAGAENEQFF.

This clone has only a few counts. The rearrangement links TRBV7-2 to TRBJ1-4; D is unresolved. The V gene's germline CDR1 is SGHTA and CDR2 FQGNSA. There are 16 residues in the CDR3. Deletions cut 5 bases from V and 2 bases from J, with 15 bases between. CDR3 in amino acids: CASSGSTGRTNEKLFF. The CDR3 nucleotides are TGTGCCAGCAGCGGATCGACGGGGAGGACTAATGAAAAACTGTTTTTT.

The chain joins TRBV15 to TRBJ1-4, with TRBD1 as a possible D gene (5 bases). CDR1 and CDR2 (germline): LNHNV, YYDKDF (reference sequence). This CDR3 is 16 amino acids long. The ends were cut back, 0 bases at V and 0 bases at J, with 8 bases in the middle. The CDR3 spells CATSRDRVATNEKLFF. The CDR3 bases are TGTGCCACCAGCAGAGACAGGGTAGCAACTAATGAAAAACTGTTTTTT.

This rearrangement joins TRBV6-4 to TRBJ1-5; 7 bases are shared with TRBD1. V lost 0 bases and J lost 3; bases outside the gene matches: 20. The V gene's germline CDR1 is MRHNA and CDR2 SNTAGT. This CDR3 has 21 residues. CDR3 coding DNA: TGTGCCAGCAGTGACTCTGTAAGTACCGGGACAGTACTGCGATTCAATCAGCCCCAGCATTTT. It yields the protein CASSDSVSTGTVLRFNQPQHF.

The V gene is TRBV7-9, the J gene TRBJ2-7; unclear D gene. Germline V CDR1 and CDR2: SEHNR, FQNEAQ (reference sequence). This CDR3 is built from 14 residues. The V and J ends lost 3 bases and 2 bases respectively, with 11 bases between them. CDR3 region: CASSFRGTPYEQYF. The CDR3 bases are TGTGCCAGCAGCTTTCGAGGTACCCCCTACGAGCAGTACTTC.

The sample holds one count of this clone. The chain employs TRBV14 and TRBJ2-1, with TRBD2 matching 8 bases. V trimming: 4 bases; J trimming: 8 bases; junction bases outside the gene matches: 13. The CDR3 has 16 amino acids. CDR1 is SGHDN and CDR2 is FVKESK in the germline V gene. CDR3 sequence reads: CASSLGSSGAGDEQFF. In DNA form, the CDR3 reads TGTGCCAGCAGCCTGGGTAGTAGCGGGGCCGGGGATGAGCAGTTCTTC.

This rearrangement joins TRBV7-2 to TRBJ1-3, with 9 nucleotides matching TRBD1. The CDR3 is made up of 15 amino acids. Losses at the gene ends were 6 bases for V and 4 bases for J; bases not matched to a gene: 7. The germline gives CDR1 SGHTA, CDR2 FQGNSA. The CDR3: CASSRDRARGNTIYF. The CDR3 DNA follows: TGTGCCAGCAGTCGGGACAGGGCGAGGGGAAACACCATATATTTT.

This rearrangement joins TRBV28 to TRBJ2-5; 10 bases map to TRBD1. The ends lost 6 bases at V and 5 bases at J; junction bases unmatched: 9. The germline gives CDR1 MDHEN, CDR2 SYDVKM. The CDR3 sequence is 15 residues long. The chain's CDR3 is CASSPGTGDVETQYF. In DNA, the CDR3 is TGTGCCAGCAGCCCCGGGACAGGGGATGTGGAGACCCAGTACTTC.

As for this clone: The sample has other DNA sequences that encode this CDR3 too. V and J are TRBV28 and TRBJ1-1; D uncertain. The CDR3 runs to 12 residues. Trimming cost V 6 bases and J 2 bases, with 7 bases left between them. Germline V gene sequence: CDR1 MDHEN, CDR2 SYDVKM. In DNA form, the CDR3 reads TGTGCCAGCAGGGGCTTAAACACTGAAGCTTTCTTT. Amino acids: CASRGLNTEAFF.

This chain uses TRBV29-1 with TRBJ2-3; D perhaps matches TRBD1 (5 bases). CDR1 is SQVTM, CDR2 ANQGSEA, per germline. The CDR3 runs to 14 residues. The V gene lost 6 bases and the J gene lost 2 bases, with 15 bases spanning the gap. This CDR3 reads CSVDSGLVTDTQYF. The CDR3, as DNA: TGCAGCGTAGACTCAGGGTTGGTCACAGATACGCAGTATTTT.

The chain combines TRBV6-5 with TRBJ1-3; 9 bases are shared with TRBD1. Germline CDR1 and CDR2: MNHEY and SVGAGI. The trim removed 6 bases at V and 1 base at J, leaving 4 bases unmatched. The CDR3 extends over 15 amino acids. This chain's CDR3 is CASSQDRGSGNTIYF. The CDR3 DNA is TGTGCCAGCAGCCAGGACAGGGGATCTGGAAACACCATATATTTT.

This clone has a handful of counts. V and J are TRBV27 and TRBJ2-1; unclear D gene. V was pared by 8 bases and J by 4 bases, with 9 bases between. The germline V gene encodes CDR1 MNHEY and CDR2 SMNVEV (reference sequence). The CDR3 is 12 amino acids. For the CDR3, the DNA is TGTGCCAGCGGTACACCGTACAATGAGCAGTTCTTC. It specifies CASGTPYNEQFF.

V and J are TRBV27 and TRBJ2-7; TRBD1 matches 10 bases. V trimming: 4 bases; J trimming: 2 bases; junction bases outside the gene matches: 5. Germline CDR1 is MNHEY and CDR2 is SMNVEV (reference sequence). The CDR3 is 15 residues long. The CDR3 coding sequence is TGTGCCAGCAGTTCCACCGGGACAGGGGCCTACGAGCAGTACTTC. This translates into CASSSTGTGAYEQYF.